These 26 T cell receptor beta chains were all obtained from the same sample, sequenced in a study of blood T cell repertoires in COVID-19. Data came from immunoSEQ multiplex PCR; TCRdb stores just in-frame clones and leaves some out. In the table there are approximately 360,000 clones, about 89% of which are singletons. Sequencing was done on a sample of PBMCs or T cells enriched from blood (not recorded which). The source is a man in his forties in a cohort exposed to, infected with or recovered from COVID-19 (not recorded which).

This clone was seen just once. This sequence joins TRBV5-1 and TRBJ2-3; D not resolved. This CDR3 spans 13 amino acids. The V gene's germline CDR1 is SGHRS and CDR2 YFSETQ. V was shortened by 4 bases and J by 6 bases, with 12 bases between the two germline ends. CDR3 loop: CASSLIPEDTQYF. The DNA for the CDR3 is TGCGCCAGCAGCCTAATCCCTGAGGATACGCAGTATTTT.

The rearrangement uses TRBV19 and TRBJ2-7, with TRBD2 as a possible D gene (5 bases). This CDR3 region has 16 residues. Germline V lookup: CDR1 LNHDA, CDR2 SQIVND (reference sequence). Trimming shortened V by 4 bases and J by 9 bases, and 25 bases separated the two germline ends. This chain's CDR3 is CASSTWYSATSGMQYF. The CDR3 DNA follows: TGTGCCAGTAGTACATGGTATAGCGCGACCAGTGGAATGCAGTACTTC.

The genes are TRBV27 and TRBJ1-6; D remains unclear. Trimming shortened V by 5 bases and J by 9 bases, and 14 bases separated the two germline ends. CDR3 size: 14 residues. Germline V gene data show CDR1 as MNHEY and CDR2 as SMNVEV (reference sequence). The CDR3 DNA sequence: TGTGCCAGCAGTCCCCCAGGTTCGGCTTCACCCCTCCACTTT. Encoded protein: CASSPPGSASPLHF.

V usage is TRBV7-2 and J usage is TRBJ2-7; D gene uncertain. The V gene's germline CDR1 is SGHTA and CDR2 FQGNSA. Trimming removed 1 base at V and 3 bases at J, with 10 bases between. The CDR3 length is 14 residues. Here the CDR3 reads CASSLEGYYYEQYF. As DNA, the CDR3 is TGTGCCAGCAGCTTAGAAGGATACTACTACGAGCAGTACTTC.

The chain has TRBV3-1 (or the pseudogene TRBV3-2) and TRBJ2-3; a possible D gene is TRBD2 (5 bases). V was trimmed by 1 base and J by 3 bases, leaving 11 bases between them. Looked up from germline, CDR1 is LGHDT and CDR2 is YNNKEL (reference sequence). The CDR3 runs 15 residues. CDR3 loop: CASSQVGVGTDTQYF. The CDR3 nucleotides read TGTGCCAGCAGCCAAGTCGGGGTAGGAACAGATACGCAGTATTTT.

The CDR3 protein is CASSFSGTGVTGELFF. Written as DNA, the CDR3 is TGCGCCAGCAGCTTTTCCGGGACAGGGGTCACCGGGGAGCTGTTTTTT. The chain has TRBV5-1 and TRBJ2-2; 10 positions agree with TRBD1. Trimming cost V 2 bases and J 4 bases; bases outside gene matches: 5. Germline V CDR1 and CDR2: SGHRS, YFSETQ. The CDR3 is 16 amino acids.

V gene TRBV5-1 combines with J gene TRBJ2-1; 9 bases line up with TRBD2. Germline values: CDR1 SGHRS, CDR2 YFSETQ. V gave up 0 bases and J gave up 0 bases; unmatched junction bases: 1. The CDR3 covers 16 residues. This CDR3 reads CASSLGSGSSYNEQFF. The CDR3 DNA sequence: TGCGCCAGCAGCTTGGGTAGCGGGAGCTCCTACAATGAGCAGTTCTTC.

Worth noting for this clone: This specimen includes other DNA sequences encoding the same CDR3. This rearrangement joins TRBV5-1 to TRBJ1-2; 8 bases are a match to TRBD1. The germline V gene encodes CDR1 SGHRS and CDR2 YFSETQ. The CDR3 spans 11 residues. V lost 7 bases to trimming and J lost 8 bases; unmatched junction nucleotides: 4. DNA of the CDR3: TGCGCCAGCGGACAGGGTAACGGCTACACCTTC. Translating it yields CASGQGNGYTF.

The rearrangement joins TRBV2 to TRBJ2-1; 13 nucleotides align to TRBD2. The CDR3 runs to 14 residues. CDR1 and CDR2 from the germline V gene are SNHLY and FYNNEI. The trim removed 7 bases at V and 11 bases at J, leaving 8 bases unmatched. CDR3 sequence reads: CASNGLAGEGKQFF. The CDR3 DNA follows: TGTGCCAGCAACGGACTAGCGGGAGAGGGGAAGCAGTTCTTC. The full variable domain, its missing parts supplied by reference TRBV2 and TRBJ2-1, is EPEVTQTPSHQVTQMGQEVILRCVPISNHLYFYWYRQILGQKVEFLVSFYNNEISEKSEIFDDQFSVERPDGSNFTLKIRSTKLEDSAMYFCASNGLAGEGKQFFGPGTRLTVL.

J is TRBJ1-2 and V is TRBV9, with D unresolved. The germline V gene encodes CDR1 SGDLS and CDR2 YYNGEE. V dropped 4 bases and J dropped 0 bases, with 13 bases sitting between them. CDR3 length: 15 amino acids. The CDR3 sequence is CASSPLPGANYGYTF. The CDR3 DNA sequence: TGTGCCAGCAGCCCTCTCCCGGGAGCTAACTATGGCTACACCTTC.

The chain links TRBV18 to TRBJ1-3; D gene ambiguous. This CDR3 has 13 amino acids. V was trimmed by 2 bases and J by 4 bases, leaving 6 bases between them. Germline loops: CDR1 KGHSH, CDR2 LQKENI. The CDR3 nucleotides are TGTGCCAGCTCACCAATGAGGGGAAACACCATATATTTT. Its translation is CASSPMRGNTIYF.

This clone was recorded only once. The chain joins TRBV18 to TRBJ2-7; 8 bases are a match to TRBD2. J was trimmed by 2 bases and V by 2 bases; bases with no gene match: 8. The length of the CDR3 is 16 residues. Germline CDR1 KGHSH, CDR2 LQKENI. The CDR3 region is CASSPYEGLGTYEQYF. CDR3 bases: TGTGCCAGCTCACCATATGAGGGACTAGGAACCTACGAGCAGTACTTC. The full variable domain, its missing parts supplied by reference TRBV18 and TRBJ2-7, is NAGVMQNPRHLVRRRGQEARLRCSPMKGHSHVYWYRQLPEEGLKFMVYLQKENIIDESGMPKERFSAEFPKEGPSILRIQQVVRGDSAAYFCASSPYEGLGTYEQYFGPGTRLTVT.

The CDR3 protein is CASSIDRDRSEKLFF. DNA of the CDR3: TGCGCCAGCAGCATAGACCGGGACAGGAGTGAAAAACTGTTTTTT. The chain employs TRBV5-1 and TRBJ1-4, with 8 bases that match TRBD1. V trimming: 4 bases; J trimming: 7 bases; junction bases outside the gene matches: 9. CDR1 is SGHRS, CDR2 YFSETQ, per germline. The CDR3 has 15 residues. Filled out from reference TRBV5-1 and TRBJ1-4, the complete variable domain reads KAGVTQTPRYLIKTRGQQVTLSCSPISGHRSVSWYQQTPGQGLQFLFEYFSETQRNKGNFPGRFSGRQFSNSRSEMNVSTLELGDSALYLCASSIDRDRSEKLFFGSGTQLSVL.

The chain recombines TRBV19 with TRBJ2-5; perhaps TRBD2 as D (6 bases). This CDR3 contains 13 residues. CDR1 is LNHDA, CDR2 SQIVND, per germline (reference sequence). Between the trimmed V and J ends, which lost 5 bases and 5 bases, there was a span of 12 bases. CDR3 loop: CASSPTSKETQYF. The CDR3 DNA sequence: TGTGCCAGTAGTCCGACTAGTAAGGAGACCCAGTACTTC.

V usage is TRBV9 and J usage is TRBJ2-1; the match to TRBD2 covers 9 bases. V shed 7 bases, J shed 8 bases, and the junction held 13 bases outside the gene matches. CDR3 size: 15 residues. CDR1 is SGDLS and CDR2 is YYNGEE in the germline V gene. CDR3 loop: CASGEGGRAGDEQFF. CDR3 nucleotide sequence: TGTGCCAGCGGAGAGGGCGGGAGGGCAGGCGATGAGCAGTTCTTC. The full variable domain, completed using reference TRBV9 and TRBJ2-1, is DSGVTQTPKHLITATGQRVTLRCSPRSGDLSVYWYQQSLDQGLQFLIQYYNGEERAKGNILERFSAQQFPDLHSELNLSSLELGDSALYFCASGEGGRAGDEQFFGPGTRLTVL.

CDR3: CASSSGELDNSPLHF. CDR3 DNA sequence: TGTGCCAGCAGTTCCGGAGAGCTCGATAATTCACCCCTCCACTTT. The V and J genes are TRBV28 and TRBJ1-6; no clear D gene. The V and J ends lost 4 bases and 5 bases respectively, with 12 bases between them. The CDR3 is 15 amino acids. The germline V gene encodes CDR1 MDHEN and CDR2 SYDVKM. Drawing the rest from reference TRBV28 and TRBJ1-6, the complete variable domain is DVKVTQSSRYLVKRTGEKVFLECVQDMDHENMFWYRQDPGLGLRLIYFSYDVKMKEKGDIPEGYSVSREKKERFSLILESASTNQTSMYLCASSSGELDNSPLHFGNGTRLTVT.

The chain links TRBV29-1 to TRBJ2-7, with D unclear. The length of the CDR3 is 10 residues. Germline values: CDR1 SQVTM, CDR2 ANQGSEA. With 4 bases removed from V and 5 bases from J, the gap between germline ends came to 6 bases. CDR3 sequence (DNA): TGCAGCGTTGGACACAACGAGCAGTACTTC. Its translation is CSVGHNEQYF.

The rearrangement joins TRBV11-2 to TRBJ1-2, with 9 nucleotides matching TRBD1. Germline V gene data show CDR1 as SGHAT and CDR2 as FQNNGV. V dropped 4 bases and J dropped 7; count of bases not matched to a gene: 10. CDR3 length equals 15 residues. The CDR3 DNA follows: TGTGCCAGCAGCTCCAGATCACAGGGGGCAGCTGGCTACACCTTC. Its translation: CASSSRSQGAAGYTF.

The chain recombines TRBV6-4 with TRBJ1-2; the D is unclear. This CDR3 spans 13 amino acids. Germline assignment: CDR1 MRHNA and CDR2 SNTAGT. The germline V and J ends were trimmed by 0 bases and 4 bases, with 6 bases remaining between them. The chain's CDR3 is CASSDSAGYGYTF. CDR3 nucleotides: TGTGCCAGCAGTGACTCGGCAGGCTATGGCTACACCTTC.

This clone was counted between two and nine times. This sequence joins TRBV18 and TRBJ1-2, with D perhaps matching TRBD1 (6 bases). The CDR3 contains 15 residues. Trimming cost V 5 bases and J 8 bases, with 21 bases left between them. Germline assignment: CDR1 KGHSH and CDR2 LQKENI. The CDR3: CASSVKQGRTAGYTF. The DNA for the CDR3 is TGTGCCAGCTCAGTCAAACAGGGAAGGACGGCGGGCTACACCTTC. The whole variable domain, filled in from reference TRBV18 and TRBJ1-2, reads NAGVMQNPRHLVRRRGQEARLRCSPMKGHSHVYWYRQLPEEGLKFMVYLQKENIIDESGMPKERFSAEFPKEGPSILRIQQVVRGDSAAYFCASSVKQGRTAGYTFGSGTRLTVV.

The DNA for the CDR3 is TGTGCCAGCTCATCGGGACAGGGAACTTACAATGAGCAGTTCTTC. This sequence encodes CASSSGQGTYNEQFF. The V gene is TRBV18, the J gene TRBJ2-1; 9 bases align to TRBD1. This CDR3 comprises 15 residues. The V gene end was trimmed by 5 bases and the J gene end by 4 bases; junction bases not matched to a gene: 6. Germline V gene sequence: CDR1 KGHSH, CDR2 LQKENI. The full variable domain, completed using reference TRBV18 and TRBJ2-1, is NAGVMQNPRHLVRRRGQEARLRCSPMKGHSHVYWYRQLPEEGLKFMVYLQKENIIDESGMPKERFSAEFPKEGPSILRIQQVVRGDSAAYFCASSSGQGTYNEQFFGPGTRLTVL.

The chain couples TRBV10-3 to TRBJ1-1; no clear D. This CDR3 spans 12 amino acids. CDR1 and CDR2 (germline): ENHRY, SYGVKD. The V and J ends lost 3 bases and 11 bases respectively, with 13 bases between them. The CDR3 spells CAISEKRWEAFF. CDR3 in DNA: TGTGCCATCAGTGAAAAGCGGTGGGAGGCTTTCTTT.

The V gene is TRBV21-1, the J gene TRBJ2-7; the table's D call, TRBD1, has no DNA check behind it. TRBV21-1 is given as a pseudogene. CDR3 length equals 15 residues. The DNA for the CDR3 is TGTGCCAGCAGCAACCCAGGGGGGAGCTCCTACGAGCAGTACTTC. This translates into CASSNPGGSSYEQYF.

The gene calls are TRBV6-5 and TRBJ1-2; 8 bases fit TRBD1. Germline V gene sequence: CDR1 MNHEY, CDR2 SVGAGI. V trimming: 2 bases; J trimming: 8 bases; junction bases outside the gene matches: 7. This CDR3 has 14 residues. The CDR3 is CASSYRQGAGGYTF. In DNA, the CDR3 is TGTGCCAGCAGTTACCGGCAGGGGGCAGGGGGCTACACCTTC.

This clone occurred once. This chain uses TRBV5-8 with TRBJ1-1, with 8 bases identical to TRBD1. V shed 0 bases, J shed 5 bases, and the junction held 6 bases outside the gene matches. The germline CDR1 and CDR2 sequences are SGHTS and YDEGEE. The length of the CDR3 is 15 residues. CDR3 in DNA: TGTGCCAGCAGCTTGGCCACAGGGGGGATAACTGAAGCTTTCTTT. Protein: CASSLATGGITEAFF.

The chain recombines TRBV6-6 with TRBJ1-6; D might be TRBD1 (5 bases). Germline V gene data show CDR1 as MNHNY and CDR2 as SVGAGI (reference sequence). There are 16 residues in the CDR3. V was cut by 7 bases and J by 0 bases, with 13 bases left in between. The CDR3 DNA reads as TGTGCCAGCAAAACGGGGGGTGGCTCCTATAATTCACCCCTCCACTTT. This translates into CASKTGGGSYNSPLHF.